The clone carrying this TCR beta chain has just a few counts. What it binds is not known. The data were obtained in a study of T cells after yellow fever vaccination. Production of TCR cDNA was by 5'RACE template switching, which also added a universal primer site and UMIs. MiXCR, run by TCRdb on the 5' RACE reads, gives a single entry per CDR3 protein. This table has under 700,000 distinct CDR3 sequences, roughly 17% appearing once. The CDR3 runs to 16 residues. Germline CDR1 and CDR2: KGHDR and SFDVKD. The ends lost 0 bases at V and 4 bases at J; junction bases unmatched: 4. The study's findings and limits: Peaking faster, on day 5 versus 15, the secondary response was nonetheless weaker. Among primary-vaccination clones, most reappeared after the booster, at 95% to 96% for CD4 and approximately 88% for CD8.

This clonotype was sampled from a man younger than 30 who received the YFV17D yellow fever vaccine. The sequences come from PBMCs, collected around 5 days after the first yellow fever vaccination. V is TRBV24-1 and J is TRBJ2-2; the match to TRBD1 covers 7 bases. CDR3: CATSDLRQGVTGELFF. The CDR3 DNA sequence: TGTGCCACCAGTGATTTGCGGCAGGGGGTCACCGGGGAGCTGTTTTTT.